What follows are 19 T cell receptor beta chains derived from one specimen sequenced in a study of blood T cells in healthy people across ages. A J-beta primer mix and a sample-barcoded 5' primer were used in a second PCR of about 6 to 12 cycles. TCRdb reprocessed the 5' RACE reads via MiXCR and lists one record per CDR3 protein. The table lists about 970,000 distinct CDR3 sequences, roughly 51% of them singletons. Specimen: blood. The receptors come from a woman in her sixties or seventies in good health.

This chain links TRBV12-3 or TRBV12-4 with TRBJ2-7; 9 bases match TRBD2. This CDR3 has 14 amino acids. With 8 bases clipped from V and 7 bases from J, the junction kept 12 bases outside the gene matches. The DNA of the CDR3 is TGTGCCAGCGTAGCGGGAGTAATGTACAATGAGCAGTACTTC. Translating gives CASVAGVMYNEQYF.

V usage is TRBV4-3 and J usage is TRBJ2-4; no clear D gene. The J call is doubtful: the DNA matches TRBJ2-7 better. This CDR3 is 13 amino acids long. Germline values: CDR1 LGHNA, CDR2 YSLEER. Here the CDR3 reads CASSQDVGFEQYF. The CDR3 DNA reads as TGCGCCAGCAGCCAAGATGTGGGGTTCGAGCAGTACTTC.

This clonotype was observed a few times. Here the CDR3 DNA reads TGTGCCAGCAGCCCAAAAGAAAACAGGGGGACGCATCGCGAGCAGTACTTC. Its protein product is CASSPKENRGTHREQYF. The J gene is TRBJ2-5, the V gene TRBV7-2; the match to TRBD1 covers 8 bases. With the DNA end fitting TRBJ2-7 better, the J assignment may be wrong. This CDR3 is built from 17 residues. In germline, CDR1 is SGHTA, CDR2 FQGNSA.

CDR3 in amino acids: CASSVTGYSYEQYF. As DNA, the CDR3 is TGTGCCAGCAGCGTTACAGGATACTCCTACGAGCAGTACTTC. This chain links TRBV3-1 with TRBJ2-7; D is perhaps TRBD1 (5 bases). The CDR3 has 14 amino acids. Germline CDR1 is LGHDT and CDR2 is YNNKEL (reference sequence). Trimming stripped 5 bases from V and 0 bases from J, with 11 bases between.

The chain has TRBV4-1 and TRBJ2-1; 7 bases are shared with TRBD1. This CDR3 region has 16 residues. Germline trimming cut 3 bases from V and 2 bases from J; bases unmatched to any gene: 7. Germline lookup yields CDR1 MGHRA and CDR2 YSYEKL. This chain's CDR3 is CASSQNRGGTYNEQFF. The CDR3 nucleotides read TGCGCCAGCAGCCAGAACAGGGGTGGTACCTACAATGAGCAGTTCTTC.

For the CDR3, the DNA is TGTGCCAGCAGTGGGGACAGTTCTGCCAAAAACATTCAGTACTTC. Translation: CASSGDSSAKNIQYF. The chain uses TRBV9 and TRBJ2-4; TRBD1 matches at 7 bases. CDR3 size: 15 residues. The germline gives CDR1 SGDLS, CDR2 YYNGEE. V lost 5 bases to trimming and J lost 1 base; unmatched junction nucleotides: 6.

The chain is built from TRBV4-3 and TRBJ1-6; possible D gene TRBD1, 6 bases. The V and J ends lost 1 base and 0 bases respectively, with 13 bases between them. CDR3 length: 18 residues. Germline V gene sequence: CDR1 LGHNA, CDR2 YSLEER. In DNA, the CDR3 is TGCGCCAGCAGCCAAGTTAGGGGCAGGGGCTCCTATAATTCACCCCTCCACTTT. Amino acid sequence: CASSQVRGRGSYNSPLHF.

The J gene is TRBJ2-7, the V gene TRBV20-1; D might be TRBD2 (6 bases). The germline CDR1 and CDR2 sequences are DFQATT and SNEGSKA (reference sequence). The CDR3 covers 14 residues. Trimming shortened V by 1 base and J by 7 bases, and 17 bases separated the two germline ends. Here the CDR3 reads CSARGRTSAGEQYF. DNA of the CDR3: TGCAGTGCTAGAGGGCGGACATCCGCGGGGGAGCAGTACTTC.

The chain employs TRBV7-9 and TRBJ1-2; 7 bases fit TRBD1. Per the germline V gene, CDR1 is SEHNR and CDR2 is FQNEAQ (reference sequence). The V segment lost 6 bases and the J segment 2 bases; nucleotides outside the gene matches: 18. This CDR3 region has 18 residues. CDR3 in amino acids: CASRPGRYRDRQNYGYTF. DNA for the CDR3: TGTGCCAGCAGACCTGGCCGTTACCGGGACAGACAGAACTATGGCTACACCTTC.

This rearrangement joins TRBV18 to TRBJ2-6; D is unresolved. The CDR3 length is 15 residues. Between the trimmed V and J ends, which lost 8 bases and 1 base, there was a span of 12 bases. Germline V CDR1 and CDR2: KGHSH, LQKENI. The CDR3 region is CASVRVGSGANVLTF. The CDR3 DNA sequence: TGTGCCAGCGTCCGGGTGGGATCTGGGGCCAACGTCCTGACTTTC.

The chain couples TRBV20-1 to TRBJ2-3; 8 positions match TRBD1. This CDR3 contains 12 residues. CDR1 is DFQATT and CDR2 is SNEGSKA in the germline V gene (reference sequence). Germline trimming cut 8 bases from V and 1 base from J; bases unmatched to any gene: 2. The CDR3 protein is CSLGQGTDTQYF. The DNA of the CDR3 is TGCAGTCTGGGACAGGGCACAGATACGCAGTATTTT.

The rearrangement joins TRBV15 to TRBJ2-3; 10 positions agree with TRBD2. Trimming removed 6 bases from V and 2 bases from J; junction bases left unmatched: 5. This CDR3 contains 15 residues. CDR1 is LNHNV, CDR2 YYDKDF, per germline (reference sequence). The CDR3 coding sequence is TGTGCCACCAGTAAGACTAGCGGGTTCACAGATACGCAGTATTTT. Translation gives CATSKTSGFTDTQYF.

J is TRBJ2-5 and V is TRBV10-3; TRBD2 might be the D (6 bases). Per germline, CDR1 ENHRY and CDR2 SYGVKD. V was clipped by 6 bases and J by 8 bases, with 19 bases between them. CDR3 size: 14 residues. The CDR3 loop is CAIREEIRDFTQYF. CDR3 DNA: TGTGCCATCAGGGAAGAAATTCGGGACTTCACCCAGTACTTC.

This clonotype was counted between two and nine times. The chain employs TRBV24-1 and TRBJ2-5, with 13 bases lining up with TRBD2. Germline-derived CDR1 and CDR2 are KGHDR and SFDVKD. The CDR3 runs to 17 residues. Trimming removed 3 bases from V and 4 bases from J; junction bases left unmatched: 7. CDR3 residues: CATSDPGLAGSGETQYF. The CDR3 DNA follows: TGTGCCACCAGTGATCCGGGACTAGCGGGATCTGGAGAGACCCAGTACTTC.

The rearrangement uses TRBV20-1 and TRBJ1-2; D possibly corresponds to TRBD1 (6 bases). The germline V and J ends were trimmed by 0 bases and 8 bases, with 19 bases remaining between them. This CDR3 comprises 15 residues. The V gene's germline CDR1 is DFQATT and CDR2 SNEGSKA (reference sequence). CDR3 coding DNA: TGCAGTGCTAGAGATAGGACAGTGACCCTATTGGGCTACACCTTC. It codes for CSARDRTVTLLGYTF.

The rearrangement joins TRBV18 to TRBJ2-3; 12 nucleotides align to TRBD2. This CDR3 spans 17 amino acids. The V and J ends lost 3 bases and 6 bases, in that order; junction bases with no gene match: 10. Looked up from germline, CDR1 is KGHSH and CDR2 is LQKENI. CDR3 DNA: TGTGCCAGCTCACCGACCTTACTAGCGGGAGGCGAGGATACGCAGTATTTT. Translating gives CASSPTLLAGGEDTQYF.

V and J are TRBV24-1 and TRBJ2-3; maybe TRBD2 (5 bases). The length of the CDR3 is 15 residues. V was cut by 4 bases and J by 2 bases, with 12 bases left in between. Germline V CDR1 and CDR2: KGHDR, SFDVKD. In nucleotides, the CDR3 is TGTGCCACCAGTGAACCCGGACTGACCACAGATACGCAGTATTTT. This encodes CATSEPGLTTDTQYF.

This clonotype occurred a few times. The chain recombines TRBV24-1 with TRBJ2-1; D gene unclear. The CDR3 loop spans 13 amino acids. Per the germline V gene, CDR1 is KGHDR and CDR2 is SFDVKD. The V gene lost 10 bases and the J gene lost 0 bases, with 9 bases spanning the gap. Here the CDR3 DNA reads TGTGCCACGGAGTCTAGCTCCTACAATGAGCAGTTCTTC. As protein: CATESSSYNEQFF.

This clonotype was found a few times. The chain is built from TRBV12-3 or TRBV12-4 and TRBJ2-5; D is ambiguous. The V end was cut by 7 bases, the J end by 0 bases, with 15 bases between. The CDR3 consists of 15 residues. The CDR3 region is CASTPRVGNQETQYF. The CDR3 DNA follows: TGTGCCAGCACCCCCCGGGTGGGTAACCAAGAGACCCAGTACTTC.